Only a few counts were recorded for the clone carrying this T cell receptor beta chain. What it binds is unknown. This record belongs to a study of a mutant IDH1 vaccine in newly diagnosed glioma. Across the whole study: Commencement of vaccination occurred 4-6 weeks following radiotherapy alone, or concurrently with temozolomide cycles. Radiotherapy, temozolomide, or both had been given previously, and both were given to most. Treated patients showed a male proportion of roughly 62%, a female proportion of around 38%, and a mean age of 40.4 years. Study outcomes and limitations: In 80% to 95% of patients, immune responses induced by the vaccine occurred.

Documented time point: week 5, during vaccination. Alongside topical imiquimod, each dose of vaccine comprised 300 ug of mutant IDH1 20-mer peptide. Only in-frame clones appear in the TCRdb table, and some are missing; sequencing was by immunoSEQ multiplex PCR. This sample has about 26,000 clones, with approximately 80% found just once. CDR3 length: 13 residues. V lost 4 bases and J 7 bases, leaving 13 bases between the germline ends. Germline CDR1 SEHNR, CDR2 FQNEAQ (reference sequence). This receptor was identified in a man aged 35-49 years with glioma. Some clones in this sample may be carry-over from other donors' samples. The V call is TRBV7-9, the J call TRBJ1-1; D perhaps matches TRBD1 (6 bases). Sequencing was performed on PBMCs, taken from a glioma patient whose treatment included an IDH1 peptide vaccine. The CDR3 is CASSSSSQGEAFF. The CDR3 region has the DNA TGTGCCAGCAGCTCGAGCTCACAGGGTGAAGCTTTCTTT.